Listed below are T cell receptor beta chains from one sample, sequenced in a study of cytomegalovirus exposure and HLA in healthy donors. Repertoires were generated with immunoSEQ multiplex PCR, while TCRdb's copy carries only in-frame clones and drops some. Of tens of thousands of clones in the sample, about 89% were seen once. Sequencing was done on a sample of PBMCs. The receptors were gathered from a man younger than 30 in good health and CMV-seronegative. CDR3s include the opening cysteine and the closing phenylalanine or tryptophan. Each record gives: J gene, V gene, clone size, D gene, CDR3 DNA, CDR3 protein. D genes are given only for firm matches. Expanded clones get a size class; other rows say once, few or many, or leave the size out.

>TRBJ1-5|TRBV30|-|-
TGTGCCTGGAGTGTTGACACAGCCAGGGCGCCCCAGCATTTT
CAWSVDTARAPQHF
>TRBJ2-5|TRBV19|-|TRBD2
TGTGCCAGTAGTGAGTGGGCTAGCGGGAGCGGGGAGACCCAGTACTTC
CASSEWASGSGETQYF
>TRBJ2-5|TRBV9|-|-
TGTGCCAGCAGCGTAGGTGAGGAGACCCAGTACTTC
CASSVGEETQYF
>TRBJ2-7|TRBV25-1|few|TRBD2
TGTGCGTGGGGGGGTCGGGACTTC
CAWGGRDF
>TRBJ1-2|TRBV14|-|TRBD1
TGTGCCAGCAGCTCTATATTCCCGGGACAGGGCGGCTACACCTTC
CASSSIFPGQGGYTF
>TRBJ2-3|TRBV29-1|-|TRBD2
TGCAGCGTTAGGTCGGGAGGGGAGAGCACAGATACGCAGTATTTT
CSVRSGGESTDTQYF
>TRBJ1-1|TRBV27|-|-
TGTGCCAGCCGAGACAGGTCGGGCACTGAAGCTTTCTTT
CASRDRSGTEAFF
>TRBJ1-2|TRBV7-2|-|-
TGTGCCAGCAACGTTGATTCCCTTACAGCCTTCTATGGCTACACCTTC
CASNVDSLTAFYGYTF
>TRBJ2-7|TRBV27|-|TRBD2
TGTGCCAGCAGTCCTTCCGCGGGGGGCGTCGAGCAGTACTTC
CASSPSAGGVEQYF
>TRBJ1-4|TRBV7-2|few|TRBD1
TGTGCCAGCAGCTTATACAGGGGGCTAGAGAATGAAAAACTGTTTTTT
CASSLYRGLENEKLFF
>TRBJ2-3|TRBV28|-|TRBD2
TGTGCCAGCAGCGGGAGGATTGGAACAGATACGCAGTATTTT
CASSGRIGTDTQYF
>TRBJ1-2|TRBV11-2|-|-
TGTGCCAGCAGCCGAACAGGGAACTATGGCTACACCTTC
CASSRTGNYGYTF
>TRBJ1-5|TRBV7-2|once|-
TGTGCCAGCAGCTTAGAGGTGGGGGGTTATCAGCCCCAGCATTTT
CASSLEVGGYQPQHF
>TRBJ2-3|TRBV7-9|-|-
TGTGCCAGCAGCTTCCAGACTAGGGCTAGCGGCACAGATACGCAGTATTTT
CASSFQTRASGTDTQYF
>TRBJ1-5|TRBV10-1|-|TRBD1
TGCTCATGCCGGGACAGGGGGCGGTCTGGTGGACCAAGCAATCAGCCCCAGCATTTT
CSCRDRGRSGGPSNQPQHF
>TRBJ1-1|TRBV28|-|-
TGTGCCAGCAGACAGATTCTTAGAGAAGCTTTCTTT
CASRQILREAFF
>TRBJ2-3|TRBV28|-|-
TGTGCCAGCAGTCCCCTCGGAGCGACAGTTAGCACAGATACGCAGTATTTT
CASSPLGATVSTDTQYF
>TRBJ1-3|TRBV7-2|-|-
TGTGCCAGCAGCTTAGCAAACAGTCTCTCTGGAAACACCATATATTTT
CASSLANSLSGNTIYF
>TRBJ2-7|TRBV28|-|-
TGTGCCAGCAGTTTATGGGACAGCCCGCGGCAGTACTTC
CASSLWDSPRQYF
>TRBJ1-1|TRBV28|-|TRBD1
TGTGCCAGCAACCTAGACAGGGGTTGGGACAAAGCTTTCTTT
CASNLDRGWDKAFF
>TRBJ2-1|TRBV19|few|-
TGTGCCAGTAGGGGCAGGGTAAACCCCTACAATGAGCAGTTCTTC
CASRGRVNPYNEQFF
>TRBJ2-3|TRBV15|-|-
TGTGCCACCAGCAGAGAGCGGGGCACAGATACGCAGTATTTT
CATSRERGTDTQYF
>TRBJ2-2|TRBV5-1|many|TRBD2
TGCGCCAGCAGCTCCTTAGCGGGGGGCAACACCGGGGAGCTGTTTTTT
CASSSLAGGNTGELFF
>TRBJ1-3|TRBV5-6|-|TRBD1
TGTGCCAGCACCCGACAGGGACCTGGAAACACCATATATTTT
CASTRQGPGNTIYF
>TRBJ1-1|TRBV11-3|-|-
TGTGCCAGCAGCCACCGACTGGAGACTGAAGCTTTCTTT
CASSHRLETEAFF
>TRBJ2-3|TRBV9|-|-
TGTGCCAGCAGCGTAGTCGCGCGTAGCACAGATACGCAGTATTTT
CASSVVARSTDTQYF
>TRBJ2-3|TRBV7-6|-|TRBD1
TGTGCCAGCAGCTTTACAGGGGGCACAGATACGCAGTATTTT
CASSFTGGTDTQYF
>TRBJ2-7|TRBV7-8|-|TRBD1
TGTGCCAGCAGCCCCGGACAGGCCACCCTAGGGAGCGAGCAGTACTTC
CASSPGQATLGSEQYF
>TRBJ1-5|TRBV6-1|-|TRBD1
TGTGCCAGCAGGACAGGGGTTTTTCAGCCCCAGCATTTT
CASRTGVFQPQHF
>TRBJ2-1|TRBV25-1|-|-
TGTGCCAGCAGTCTTCTCCGGAGCTCCTACAATGAGCAGTTCTTC
CASSLLRSSYNEQFF
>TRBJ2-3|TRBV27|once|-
TGTGCCACAGGCGGGGGCCCAATCCCCACAGATACGCAGTATTTT
CATGGGPIPTDTQYF
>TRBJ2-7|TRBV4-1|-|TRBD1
TGCGCCAGCAGCAACCGGGACAGTACCTACGAGCAGTACTTC
CASSNRDSTYEQYF
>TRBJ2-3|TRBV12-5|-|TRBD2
TGTGCTAGTGGCTCCGTACTAGCGCCTAGCACAGATACGCAGTATTTT
CASGSVLAPSTDTQYF
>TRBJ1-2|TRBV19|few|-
TGTGCCAGTAGTATAGATCTTGAGAGGGATGGCTACACCTTC
CASSIDLERDGYTF
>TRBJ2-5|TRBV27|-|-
TGTGCCAGCAGTTCTATGGAGACCCAGTACTTC
CASSSMETQYF
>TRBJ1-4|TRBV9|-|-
TGTGCCAGCAGCGCTCTCGGCGGTCGTGAAAAACTGTTTTTT
CASSALGGREKLFF
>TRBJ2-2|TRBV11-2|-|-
TGTGCCAGCAGCTTTGGAGTGAACACCGGGGAGCTGTTTTTT
CASSFGVNTGELFF
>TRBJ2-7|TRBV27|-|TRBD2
TGTGCCCATAGCGGGAGGCCCACCTACGAGCAGTACTTC
CAHSGRPTYEQYF
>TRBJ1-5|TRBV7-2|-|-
TGTGCCAGCAGCTTTGGGGGGTTCAATCAGCCCCAGCATTTT
CASSFGGFNQPQHF
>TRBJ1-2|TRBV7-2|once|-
TGTGCCAGCAGCCCCCAGGCGGAGGTTGACTATGGCTACACCTTC
CASSPQAEVDYGYTF
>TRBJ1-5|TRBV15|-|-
TGTGCCACCAGCAGAGACTACATCGGGGATCAGCCCCAGCATTTT
CATSRDYIGDQPQHF
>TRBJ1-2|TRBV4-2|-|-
TGTGCCAGCAGCCAAGATTTGAGTTCCTATGGCTACACCTTC
CASSQDLSSYGYTF
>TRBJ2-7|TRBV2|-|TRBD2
TGTGCCAGCAGTGAAGCTACTAGCGGCTACGAGCAGTACTTC
CASSEATSGYEQYF
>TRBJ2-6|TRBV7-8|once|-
TGTGCCAGCAGCTCCTTAACGAGGAGCTCCGGGGCCAACGTCCTGACTTTC
CASSSLTRSSGANVLTF
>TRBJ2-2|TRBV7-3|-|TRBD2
TGTGCCAGCAGCTTAACCCCGGGACTAGCGGGAAGGACCGGGGAGCTGTTTTTT
CASSLTPGLAGRTGELFF
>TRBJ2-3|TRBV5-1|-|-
TGCGCCAGCAGCTTGGACATTTCAGATACGCAGTATTTT
CASSLDISDTQYF
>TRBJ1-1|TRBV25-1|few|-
TGTGCCAGCACTATGGGCGTAAACACTGAAGCTTTCTTT
CASTMGVNTEAFF